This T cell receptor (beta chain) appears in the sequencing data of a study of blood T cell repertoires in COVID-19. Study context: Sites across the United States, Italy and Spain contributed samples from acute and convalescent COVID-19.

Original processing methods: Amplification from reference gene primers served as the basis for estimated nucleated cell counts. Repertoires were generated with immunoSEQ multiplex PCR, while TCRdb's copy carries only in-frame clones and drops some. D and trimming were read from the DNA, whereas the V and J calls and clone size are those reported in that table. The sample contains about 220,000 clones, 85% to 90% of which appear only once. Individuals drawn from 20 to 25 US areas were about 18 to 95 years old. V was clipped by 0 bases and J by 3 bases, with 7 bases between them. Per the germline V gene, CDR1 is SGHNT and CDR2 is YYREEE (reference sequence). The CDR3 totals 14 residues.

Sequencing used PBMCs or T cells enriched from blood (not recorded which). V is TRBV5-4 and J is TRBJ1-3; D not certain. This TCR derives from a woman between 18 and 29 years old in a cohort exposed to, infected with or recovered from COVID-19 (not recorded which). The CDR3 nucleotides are TGTGCCAGCAGCTTGGACGGGGTTGGAAACACCATATATTTT. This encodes CASSLDGVGNTIYF.